This TCR beta chain was found in a study of T cell responses to AZD1222 COVID-19 vaccine. Assay used: immunoSEQ multiplex PCR; TCRdb lists only in-frame clones, some missing. The table lists some 110,000 clones, about 92% of them singletons, with 7.5% to 9% in the top ten. V lost 1 base and J lost 3, with 10 bases in between. The CDR3 consists of 15 residues. From germline, CDR1 is LGHNA and CDR2 YSLEER. Regarding this clone: Its cognate antigen is unknown.

The study's findings and limits: Baseline antibody screening turned up just a handful of seropositive AZD1222 recipients.

The source of this sequence is an adult who received the AZD1222 COVID-19 vaccine. The chain employs TRBV4-3 and TRBJ1-5, with unresolved D. Specimen: peripheral blood, collected 28 days after the second AZD1222 dose. The CDR3 loop reads CASSQVLSINQPQHF. CDR3 nucleotides: TGCGCCAGCAGCCAAGTGCTCAGCATCAATCAGCCCCAGCATTTT.